This T cell receptor beta chain emerged from a study of T cells after yellow fever vaccination. Whole-study results and caveats: It was a weaker secondary response, yet one that peaked faster, at day 5 versus 15. Post-booster reappearance was seen for most primary-vaccination clones (around 96% CD4, 88% CD8). Only a minor proportion of clonotypes was detected across both CD4 and CD8 compartments.

In its sample, this clonotype was seen a few times. The antigen is unknown. A process of 5'RACE template switching, which added a universal primer site and UMIs, was used to make TCR cDNA. TCRdb re-derived calls from the 5' RACE reads in MiXCR, one entry per CDR3 protein. The top ten hold 18% of the sample, which has 250,000 to 350,000 distinct CDR3 sequences, around 7% seen once. The receptor's source is a man in his late teens or twenties who received the YFV17D yellow fever vaccine. Source: PBMCs, taken roughly 47 days after the first yellow fever vaccination.

For the CDR3, the DNA is TGTGCCAGCAGCCAAGACGGACAGGGCTTCTCTGGAAACACCATATATTTT. Its translation is CASSQDGQGFSGNTIYF. This sequence joins TRBV4-2 and TRBJ1-3; TRBD1 agrees at 8 bases. V gave up 0 bases and J gave up 0 bases; unmatched junction bases: 4. Germline loops: CDR1 LGHNA, CDR2 YNFKEQ. The CDR3 loop spans 17 amino acids.